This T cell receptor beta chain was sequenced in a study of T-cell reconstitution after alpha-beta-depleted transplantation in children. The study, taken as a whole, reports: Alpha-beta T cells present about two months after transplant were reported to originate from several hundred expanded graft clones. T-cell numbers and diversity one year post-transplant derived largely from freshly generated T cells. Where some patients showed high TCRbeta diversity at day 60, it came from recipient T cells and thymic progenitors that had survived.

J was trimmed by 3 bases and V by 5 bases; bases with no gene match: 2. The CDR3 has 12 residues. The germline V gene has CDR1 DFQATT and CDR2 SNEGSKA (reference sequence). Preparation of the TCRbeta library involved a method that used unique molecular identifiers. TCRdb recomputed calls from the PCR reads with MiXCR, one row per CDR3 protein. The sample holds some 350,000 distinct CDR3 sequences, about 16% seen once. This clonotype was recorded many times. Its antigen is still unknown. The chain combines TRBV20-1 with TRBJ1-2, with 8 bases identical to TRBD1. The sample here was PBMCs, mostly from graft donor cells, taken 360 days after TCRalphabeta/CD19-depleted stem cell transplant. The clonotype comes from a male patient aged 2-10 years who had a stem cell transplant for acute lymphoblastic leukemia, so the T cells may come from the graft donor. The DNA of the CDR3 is TGCAGTGCTCAGGGGGCAGACTATGGCTACACCTTC. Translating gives CSAQGADYGYTF.